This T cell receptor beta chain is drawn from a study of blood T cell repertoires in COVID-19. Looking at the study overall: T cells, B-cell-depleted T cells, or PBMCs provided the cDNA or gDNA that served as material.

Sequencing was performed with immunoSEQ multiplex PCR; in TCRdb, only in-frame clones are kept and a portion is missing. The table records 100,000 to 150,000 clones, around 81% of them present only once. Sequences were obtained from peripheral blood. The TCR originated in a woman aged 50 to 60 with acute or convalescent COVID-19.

CDR3 in amino acids: CASRSIRAIKTGELFF. The CDR3 nucleotides read TGTGCCAGCAGATCGATCAGGGCAATAAAAACCGGGGAGCTGTTTTTT. The chain links TRBV11-2 to TRBJ2-2, with D maybe TRBD1 (5 bases). This CDR3 has 16 amino acids. CDR1 is SGHAT, CDR2 FQNNGV, per germline. V was cut by 6 bases and J by 5 bases, with 19 bases left in between.